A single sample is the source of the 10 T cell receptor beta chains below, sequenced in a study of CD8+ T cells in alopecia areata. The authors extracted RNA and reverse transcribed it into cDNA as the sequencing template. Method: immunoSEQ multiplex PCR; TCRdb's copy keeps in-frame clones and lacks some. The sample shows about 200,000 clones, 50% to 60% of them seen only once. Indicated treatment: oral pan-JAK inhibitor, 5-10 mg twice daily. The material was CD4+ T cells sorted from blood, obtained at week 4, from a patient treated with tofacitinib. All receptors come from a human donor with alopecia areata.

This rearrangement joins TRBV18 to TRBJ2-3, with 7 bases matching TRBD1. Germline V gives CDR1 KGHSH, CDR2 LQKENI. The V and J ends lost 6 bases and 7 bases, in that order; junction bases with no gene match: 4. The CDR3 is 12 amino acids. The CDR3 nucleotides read TGTGCCAGCTCGCAACAGGGGAATACGCAGTATTTT. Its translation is CASSQQGNTQYF.

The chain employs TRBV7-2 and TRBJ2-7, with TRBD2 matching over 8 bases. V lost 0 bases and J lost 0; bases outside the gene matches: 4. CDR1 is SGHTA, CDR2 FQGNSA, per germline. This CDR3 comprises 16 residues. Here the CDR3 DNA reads TGTGCCAGCAGCTTAGCCGCAGCGGGGGCCTCCTACGAGCAGTACTTC. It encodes CASSLAAAGASYEQYF. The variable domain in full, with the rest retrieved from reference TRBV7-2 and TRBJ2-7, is GAGVSQSPSNKVTEKGKDVELRCDPISGHTALYWYRQSLGQGLEFLIYFQGNSAPDKSGLPSDRFSAERTGGSVSTLTIQRTQQEDSAVYLCASSLAAAGASYEQYFGPGTRLTVT.

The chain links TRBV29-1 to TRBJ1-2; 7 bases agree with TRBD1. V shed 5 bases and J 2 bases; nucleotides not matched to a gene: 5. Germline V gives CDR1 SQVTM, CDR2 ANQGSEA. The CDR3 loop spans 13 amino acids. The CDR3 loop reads CSVLDRRNYGYTF. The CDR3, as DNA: TGCAGCGTTCTGGACAGGAGGAACTATGGCTACACCTTC.

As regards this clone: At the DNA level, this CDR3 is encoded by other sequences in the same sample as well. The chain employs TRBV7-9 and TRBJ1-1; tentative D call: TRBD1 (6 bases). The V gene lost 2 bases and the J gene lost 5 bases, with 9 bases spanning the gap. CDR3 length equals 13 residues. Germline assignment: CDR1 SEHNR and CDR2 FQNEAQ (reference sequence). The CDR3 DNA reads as TGTGCCAGCAGCTTAAAGGGGGGGACTGAAGCTTTCTTT. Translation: CASSLKGGTEAFF.

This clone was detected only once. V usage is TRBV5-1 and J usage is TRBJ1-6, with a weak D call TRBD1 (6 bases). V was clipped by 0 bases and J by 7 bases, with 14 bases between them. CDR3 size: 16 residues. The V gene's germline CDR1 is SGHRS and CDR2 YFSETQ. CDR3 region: CASSLVPQGENSPLHF. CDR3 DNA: TGCGCCAGCAGCTTGGTGCCACAGGGAGAAAATTCACCCCTCCACTTT.

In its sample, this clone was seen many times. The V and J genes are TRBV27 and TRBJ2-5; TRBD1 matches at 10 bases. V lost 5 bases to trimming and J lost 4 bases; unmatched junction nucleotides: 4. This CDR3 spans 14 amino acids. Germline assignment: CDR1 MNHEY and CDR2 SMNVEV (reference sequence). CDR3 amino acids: CASSTDRGGETQYF. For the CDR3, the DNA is TGTGCCAGCAGTACGGACAGGGGGGGAGAGACCCAGTACTTC.

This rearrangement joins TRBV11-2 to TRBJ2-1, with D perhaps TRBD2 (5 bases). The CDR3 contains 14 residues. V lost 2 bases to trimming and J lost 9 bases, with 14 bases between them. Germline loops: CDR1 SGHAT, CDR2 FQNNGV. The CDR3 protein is CASSLSWGEGEQFF. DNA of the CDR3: TGTGCCAGCAGCTTATCCTGGGGAGAGGGTGAGCAGTTCTTC.

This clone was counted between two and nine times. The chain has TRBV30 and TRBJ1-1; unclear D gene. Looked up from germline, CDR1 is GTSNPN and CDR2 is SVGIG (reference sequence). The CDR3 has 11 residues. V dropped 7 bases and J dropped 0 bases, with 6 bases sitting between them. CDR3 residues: CAYGLNTEAFF. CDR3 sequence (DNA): TGTGCCTACGGATTGAACACTGAAGCTTTCTTT.

CDR3 loop: CSGEQGMSTEAFF. The CDR3 DNA reads TGCAGCGGCGAACAGGGGATGAGCACTGAAGCTTTCTTT. This chain connects TRBV29-1 to TRBJ1-1; 7 bases align to TRBD1. In germline, CDR1 is SQVTM, CDR2 ANQGSEA. This CDR3 has 13 amino acids. Trimming at V came to 7 bases and at J to 4 bases, leaving 9 bases not matched to a gene.

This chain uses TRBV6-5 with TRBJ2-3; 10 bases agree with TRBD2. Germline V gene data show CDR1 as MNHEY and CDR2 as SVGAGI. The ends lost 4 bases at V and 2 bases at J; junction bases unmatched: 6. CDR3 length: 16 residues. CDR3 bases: TGTGCCAGCAGTTCCACTAGCGGGACTACCACAGATACGCAGTATTTT. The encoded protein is CASSSTSGTTTDTQYF.